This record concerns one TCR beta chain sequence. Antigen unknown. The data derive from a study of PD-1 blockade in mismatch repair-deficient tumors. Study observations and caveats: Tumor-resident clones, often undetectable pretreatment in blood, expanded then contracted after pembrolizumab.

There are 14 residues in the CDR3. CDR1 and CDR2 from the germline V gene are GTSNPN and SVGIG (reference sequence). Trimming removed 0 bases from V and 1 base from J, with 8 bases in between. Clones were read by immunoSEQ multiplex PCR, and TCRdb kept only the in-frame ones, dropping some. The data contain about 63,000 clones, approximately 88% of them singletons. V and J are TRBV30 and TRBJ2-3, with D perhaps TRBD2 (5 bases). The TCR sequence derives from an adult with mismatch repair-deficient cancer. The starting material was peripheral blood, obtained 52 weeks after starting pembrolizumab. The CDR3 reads CAWSVASRTDTQYF. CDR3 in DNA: TGTGCCTGGAGTGTTGCTAGCCGCACAGATACGCAGTATTTT.